The rows below give T cell receptor beta chains drawn from one sample of a study of T cells after posttransplantation cyclophosphamide. Generated by immunoSEQ multiplex PCR, the TCRdb table keeps only in-frame clones and is missing some. The data show about 18,000 clones, more than 60% seen once. The material sequenced was CD8+ T cells sorted from PBMCs, taken roughly 250 weeks after a stem cell transplant with posttransplant cyclophosphamide. The receptors derive from a female patient aged 35 to 55 who received an allogeneic stem cell transplant from a related donor, was CMV-positive, and had no GVHD. The graft donor may account for some of the T cells. CDR3s include the opening cysteine and the closing phenylalanine or tryptophan. A D gene is named only where the DNA matches it firmly. Size is omitted from some rows. Given values are once, few, many or a class for expanded clones.

clone_size	d_call	v_call	j_call	cdr3_aa	cdr3_nt
.	.	TRBV28	TRBJ1-4	CASSKGRQSRNEKLFF	TGTGCCAGCAGTAAAGGTAGACAGTCCCGTAATGAAAAACTGTTTTTT
.	.	TRBV5-4	TRBJ1-1	CASRRTQGLNTEAFF	TGTGCCAGCAGACGTACCCAGGGCTTGAACACTGAAGCTTTCTTT
.	TRBD2	TRBV4-1	TRBJ2-3	CASSPRGDGTDTQYF	TGCGCCAGCAGCCCGCGGGGGGACGGCACAGATACGCAGTATTTT
.	.	TRBV5-6	TRBJ1-1	CASTYETGRTEAFF	TGTGCCAGCACCTACGAGACGGGGAGAACTGAAGCTTTCTTT
.	.	TRBV13	TRBJ2-7	CASSEAHTGINYEQYF	TGTGCCAGCAGTGAAGCGCACACGGGGATAAACTACGAGCAGTACTTC
.	.	TRBV19	TRBJ1-6	CASSQQGSSYNSPLHF	TGTGCCAGTAGTCAGCAGGGGTCCTCCTATAATTCACCCCTCCACTTT
.	TRBD1	TRBV7-9	TRBJ2-7	CASSLGQGAIFEQYF	TGTGCCAGCAGCTTAGGACAGGGGGCTATTTTCGAGCAGTACTTC
.	TRBD2	TRBV7-9	TRBJ2-7	CASSLTGGGLSYEQYF	TGTGCCAGCAGCTTAACGGGGGGAGGCCTCTCCTACGAGCAGTACTTC
few	TRBD1	TRBV10-1	TRBJ1-5	CASSGSGTGGKNQPQHF	TGCGCCAGCAGTGGATCCGGAACAGGGGGGAAAAATCAGCCCCAGCATTTT
.	.	TRBV9	TRBJ1-5	CASSRDEGMSNQPQHF	TGTGCCAGCAGCCGAGACGAGGGAATGAGCAATCAGCCCCAGCATTTT
few	.	TRBV4-2	TRBJ2-7	CASSLRDSTNEQYF	TGTGCCAGCAGCCTTCGGGACTCGACAAACGAGCAGTACTTC
.	.	TRBV5-1	TRBJ2-2	CASSLVGGTNTGELFF	TGCGCCAGCAGCTTGGTTGGGGGCACGAACACCGGGGAGCTGTTTTTT
.	TRBD2	TRBV6-1	TRBJ2-1	CASSDRAGGRHNEQFF	TGTGCCAGCAGTGACCGGGCGGGGGGGCGGCACAATGAGCAGTTCTTC
.	.	TRBV5-1	TRBJ2-5	CASSLYFRGQETQYF	TGCGCCAGCAGCTTGTATTTTCGGGGTCAAGAGACCCAGTACTTC
.	TRBD2	TRBV7-9	TRBJ2-7	CASSPGGLASPEQYF	TGTGCCAGCAGCCCCGGGGGACTAGCTAGTCCCGAGCAGTACTTC
.	.	TRBV5-1	TRBJ2-6	CASSLDRSGNVLTF	TGCGCCAGCAGCTTGGACCGGAGTGGCAACGTCCTGACTTTC
.	TRBD2	TRBV7-9	TRBJ2-3	CASSSRTSGRTDTQYF	TGTGCCAGCAGCTCCCGGACTAGCGGACGCACAGATACGCAGTATTTT
.	.	TRBV9	TRBJ2-2	CASSVDWQANTGELFF	TGTGCCAGCAGCGTAGATTGGCAGGCTAACACCGGGGAGCTGTTTTTT
.	.	TRBV29-1	TRBJ2-3	CSVEGTPKGTDTQYF	TGCAGCGTTGAAGGGACCCCTAAGGGGACAGATACGCAGTATTTT
.	TRBD1	TRBV4-1	TRBJ1-5	CASSPGQGAYQPQHF	TGCGCCAGCAGTCCTGGACAGGGCGCTTATCAGCCCCAGCATTTT
few	.	TRBV11-2	TRBJ2-7	CASSLSSSYEQYF	TGTGCCAGCAGCTTAAGTAGCTCCTACGAGCAGTACTTC
.	TRBD2	TRBV7-3	TRBJ2-1	CASSPGGNEQFF	TGTGCCAGCAGCCCGGGGGGCAATGAGCAGTTCTTC
.	.	TRBV29-1	TRBJ2-7	CSTSGQSSYEQYF	TGCAGCACCTCGGGACAAAGCTCCTACGAGCAGTACTTC
medium-sized	.	TRBV21-1	TRBJ1-6	CASSKPGGGAKSPLHF	TGTGCCAGCAGCAAACCTGGAGGGGGCGCGAAATCACCCCTCCACTTT
few	TRBD1	TRBV6-1	TRBJ1-5	CASRKTGRNQPQHF	TGTGCCAGCAGAAAGACAGGGCGCAATCAGCCCCAGCATTTT
.	.	TRBV7-9	TRBJ1-6	CASSVGGGGSYNSPLHF	TGTGCCAGCAGCGTCGGGGGGGGAGGCTCCTATAATTCACCCCTCCACTTT
few	TRBD1	TRBV4-3	TRBJ1-5	CASSQDQGDQPQHF	TGCGCCAGCAGCCAAGACCAGGGGGATCAGCCCCAGCATTTT
.	TRBD2	TRBV6-1	TRBJ2-7	CASSSGTGGYEQYF	TGTGCCAGCAGTTCCGGGACCGGGGGGTACGAGCAGTACTTC
few	.	TRBV7-9	TRBJ1-5	CASSSFIDQPQHF	TGTGCCAGCAGCTCCTTTATCGATCAGCCCCAGCATTTT
.	.	TRBV2	TRBJ2-2	CASSEVWDSPNTGELFF	TGTGCCAGCAGTGAAGTATGGGACTCGCCAAACACCGGGGAGCTGTTTTTT
.	.	TRBV4-1	TRBJ1-6	CASSQEVLGGNSPLHF	TGCGCCAGCAGCCAAGAAGTTCTGGGGGGAAATTCACCCCTCCACTTT
.	TRBD1	TRBV4-1	TRBJ1-1	CASSQLRQGGTEAFF	TGCGCCAGCAGCCAGTTACGACAGGGCGGAACTGAAGCTTTCTTT
.	.	TRBV7-9	TRBJ1-1	CASSLVEGARGTEAFF	TGTGCCAGCAGCTTAGTCGAAGGGGCCCGGGGGACTGAAGCTTTCTTT
.	.	TRBV27	TRBJ1-2	CASSLVGDTMSNYGYTF	TGTGCCAGCAGTTTAGTGGGGGACACGATGTCAAACTATGGCTACACCTTC
.	.	TRBV7-8	TRBJ2-7	CASSPSSLPNYEQYF	TGTGCCAGCAGCCCCTCGAGCCTACCCAACTACGAGCAGTACTTC
.	.	TRBV7-9	TRBJ1-2	CASSSHILDRNYGYTF	TGTGCCAGCAGCTCACATATCCTGGACAGAAACTATGGCTACACCTTC
few	TRBD1	TRBV18	TRBJ2-7	CASSPLPDGTDREQYF	TGTGCCAGCTCCCCTCTTCCAGACGGGACAGATAGAGAGCAGTACTTC
once	.	TRBV19	TRBJ1-5	CASTPILSDRNQPQHF	TGTGCCAGTACCCCCATCCTTTCGGACAGAAATCAGCCCCAGCATTTT
.	.	TRBV7-9	TRBJ2-5	CASSLGQKNQETQYF	TGTGCCAGCAGCTTGGGCCAGAAAAATCAAGAGACCCAGTACTTC
.	.	TRBV2	TRBJ2-1	CASINYNEQFF	TGTGCCAGCATAAACTACAATGAGCAGTTCTTC
.	.	TRBV6-5	TRBJ2-1	CASSYYGEQFF	TGTGCCAGCAGTTACTACGGTGAGCAGTTCTTC
.	TRBD2	TRBV11-1	TRBJ2-7	CASSSLAGGSYEQYF	TGTGCCAGCAGCTCACTAGCGGGGGGTTCCTACGAGCAGTACTTC
.	TRBD1	TRBV9	TRBJ1-1	CASSVGQGAKKGEAFF	TGTGCCAGCAGCGTAGGTCAGGGGGCGAAGAAGGGTGAAGCTTTCTTT
.	TRBD1	TRBV19	TRBJ1-1	CASSPRTGGVTTEAFF	TGTGCCAGTAGTCCTCGGACAGGGGGCGTTACCACTGAAGCTTTCTTT
.	.	TRBV5-1	TRBJ2-6	CASRSSGANVLTF	TGCGCCAGCAGGTCTTCTGGGGCCAACGTCCTGACTTTC
.	TRBD1	TRBV5-6	TRBJ1-2	CASSRTGAVYGYTF	TGTGCCAGCAGCAGGACAGGCGCCGTCTATGGCTACACCTTC
.	TRBD1	TRBV11-2	TRBJ2-7	CASSLWTGVYEQYF	TGTGCCAGCAGCTTATGGACAGGGGTCTACGAGCAGTACTTC
.	.	TRBV7-6	TRBJ1-1	CASSLGTTGIGGAFF	TGTGCCAGCAGCTTAGGCACTACAGGGATAGGCGGAGCTTTCTTT
once	TRBD1	TRBV5-1	TRBJ2-2	CASSSRQGVGPGELFF	TGCGCCAGCAGCTCCCGACAGGGGGTAGGTCCCGGGGAGCTGTTTTTT
once	TRBD2	TRBV7-3	TRBJ2-1	CASSSRTSGGDEQFF	TGTGCCAGCAGCTCCCGGACTAGCGGGGGGGATGAGCAGTTCTTC
.	.	TRBV6-5	TRBJ1-1	CASSLIRDKTEAFF	TGTGCCAGCAGTCTCATCCGGGACAAGACTGAAGCTTTCTTT
few	.	TRBV7-9	TRBJ1-4	CASSLYTDAGEKLFF	TGTGCCAGCAGCTTATATACCGATGCGGGCGAAAAACTGTTTTTT
.	TRBD2	TRBV4-1	TRBJ2-5	CASSQPGTSGGRQETQYF	TGCGCCAGCAGCCAGCCCGGGACTAGCGGGGGGCGGCAAGAGACCCAGTACTTC
.	TRBD1	TRBV19	TRBJ1-1	CASSISYRTGVNTEAFF	TGTGCCAGTAGTATCAGTTACCGGACAGGGGTGAACACTGAAGCTTTCTTT
.	TRBD1	TRBV28	TRBJ1-1	CASSLGQGFRTEAFF	TGTGCCAGCAGTTTGGGACAGGGATTTCGAACTGAAGCTTTCTTT